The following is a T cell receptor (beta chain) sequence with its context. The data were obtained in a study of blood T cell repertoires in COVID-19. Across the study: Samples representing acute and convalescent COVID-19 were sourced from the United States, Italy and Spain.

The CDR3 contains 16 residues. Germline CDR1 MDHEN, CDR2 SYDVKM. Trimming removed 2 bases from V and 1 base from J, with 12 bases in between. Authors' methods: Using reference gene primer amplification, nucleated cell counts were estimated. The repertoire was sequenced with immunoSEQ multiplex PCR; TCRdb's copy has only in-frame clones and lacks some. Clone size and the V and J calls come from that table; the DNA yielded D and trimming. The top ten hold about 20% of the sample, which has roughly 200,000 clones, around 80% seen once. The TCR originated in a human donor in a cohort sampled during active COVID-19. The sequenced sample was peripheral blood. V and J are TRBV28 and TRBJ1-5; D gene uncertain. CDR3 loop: CASSLVYESSNQPQHF. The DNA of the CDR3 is TGTGCCAGCAGTTTAGTGTATGAAAGCAGCAATCAGCCCCAGCATTTT.